This T cell receptor beta chain stems from a study of T cells in Graves' hyperthyroidism and ophthalmopathy. The TCR beta CDR3 regions underwent amplification using RNA transcripts as the source. First-round RT-PCR with HTBI primers amplified the TCR CDR3 region. TCRdb passed the multiplex PCR reads through MiXCR, listing each CDR3 protein once. Of nearly 600,000 distinct CDR3 sequences listed, roughly 13% are singletons. This CDR3 has 13 residues. V was pared by 3 bases and J by 2 bases, with 9 bases between. In germline, CDR1 is SGDLS, CDR2 YYNGEE. The rearrangement uses TRBV9 and TRBJ2-7; D is unresolved. The receptor was isolated from a woman aged 25 to 39 with Graves' hyperthyroidism that later progressed to Graves' ophthalmopathy. Sequenced: blood. The CDR3, as DNA: TGTGCCAGCAGCGCCGAAGAACCCTACGAGCAGTACTTC. Amino acid sequence: CASSAEEPYEQYF.